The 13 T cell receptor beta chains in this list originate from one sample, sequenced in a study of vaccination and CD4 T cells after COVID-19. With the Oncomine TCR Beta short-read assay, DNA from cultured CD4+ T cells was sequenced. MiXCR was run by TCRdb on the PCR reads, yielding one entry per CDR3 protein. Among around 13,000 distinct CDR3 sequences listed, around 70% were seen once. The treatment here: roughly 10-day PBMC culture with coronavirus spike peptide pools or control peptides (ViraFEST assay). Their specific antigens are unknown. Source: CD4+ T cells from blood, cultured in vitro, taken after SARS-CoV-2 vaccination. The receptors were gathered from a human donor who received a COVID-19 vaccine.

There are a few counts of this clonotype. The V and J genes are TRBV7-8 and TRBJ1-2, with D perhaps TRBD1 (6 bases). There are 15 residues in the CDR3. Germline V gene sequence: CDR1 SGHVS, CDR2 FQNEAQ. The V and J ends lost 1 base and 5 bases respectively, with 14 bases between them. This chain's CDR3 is CASSLGQGFRYGYTF. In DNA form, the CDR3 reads TGTGCCAGCAGCTTAGGTCAGGGGTTTCGGTATGGCTACACCTTC.

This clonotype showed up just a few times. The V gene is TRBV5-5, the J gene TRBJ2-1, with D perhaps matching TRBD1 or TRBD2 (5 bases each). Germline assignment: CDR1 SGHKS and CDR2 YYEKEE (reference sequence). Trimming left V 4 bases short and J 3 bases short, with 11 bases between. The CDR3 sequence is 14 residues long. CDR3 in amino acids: CASSVFGGYNEQFF. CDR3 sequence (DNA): TGTGCCAGCAGCGTTTTTGGGGGCTACAATGAGCAGTTCTTC.

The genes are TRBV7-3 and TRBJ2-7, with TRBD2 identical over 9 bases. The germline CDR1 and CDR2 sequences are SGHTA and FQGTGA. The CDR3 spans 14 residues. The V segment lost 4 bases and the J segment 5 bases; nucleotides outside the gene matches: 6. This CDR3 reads CASSSQASGDEQYF. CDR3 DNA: TGTGCCAGCAGCTCCCAGGCTAGCGGGGACGAGCAGTACTTC.

The CDR3 region is CASSSRQNYQETQYF. The CDR3 DNA is TGTGCCAGCAGCTCCCGACAGAACTACCAAGAGACCCAGTACTTC. V usage is TRBV11-3 and J usage is TRBJ2-5, with D possibly matching TRBD1 (5 bases). The CDR3 covers 15 residues. The ends were cut back, 4 bases at V and 0 bases at J, with 12 bases in the middle. The germline gives CDR1 SGHNT, CDR2 YENEEA.

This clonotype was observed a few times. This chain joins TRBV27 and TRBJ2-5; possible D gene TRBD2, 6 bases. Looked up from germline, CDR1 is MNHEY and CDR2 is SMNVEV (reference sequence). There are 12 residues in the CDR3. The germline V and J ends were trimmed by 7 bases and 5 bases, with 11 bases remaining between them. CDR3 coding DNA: TGTGCCAGCATGGGGGGTGGGGAGACCCAGTACTTC. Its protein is CASMGGGETQYF.

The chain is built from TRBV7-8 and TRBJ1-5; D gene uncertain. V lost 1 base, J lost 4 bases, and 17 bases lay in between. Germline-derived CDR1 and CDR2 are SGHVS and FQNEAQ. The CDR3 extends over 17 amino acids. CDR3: CASSLGGVADVNQPQHF. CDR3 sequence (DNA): TGTGCCAGCAGCTTAGGTGGTGTGGCGGACGTGAATCAGCCCCAGCATTTT.

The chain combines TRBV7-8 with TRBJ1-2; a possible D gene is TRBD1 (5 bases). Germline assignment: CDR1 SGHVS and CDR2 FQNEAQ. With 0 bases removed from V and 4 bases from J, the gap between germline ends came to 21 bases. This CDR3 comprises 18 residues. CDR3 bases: TGTGCCAGCAGCTTAGCGCTTTCCTCCCCCCAGGGTTTCTATGGCTACACCTTC. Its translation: CASSLALSSPQGFYGYTF.

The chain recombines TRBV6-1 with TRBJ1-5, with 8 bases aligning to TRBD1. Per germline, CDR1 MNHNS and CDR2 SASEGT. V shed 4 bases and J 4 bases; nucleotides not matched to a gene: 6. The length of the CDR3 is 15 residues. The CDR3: CASSGLTGGNQPQHF. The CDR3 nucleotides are TGTGCCAGCAGTGGATTAACAGGGGGAAATCAGCCCCAGCATTTT.

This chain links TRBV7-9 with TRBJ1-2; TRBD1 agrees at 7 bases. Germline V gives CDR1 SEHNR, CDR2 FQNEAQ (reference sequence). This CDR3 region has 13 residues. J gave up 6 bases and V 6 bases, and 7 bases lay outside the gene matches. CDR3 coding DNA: TGTGCCAGCAGTTATGGGACAGACGATGGCTACACCTTC. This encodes CASSYGTDDGYTF. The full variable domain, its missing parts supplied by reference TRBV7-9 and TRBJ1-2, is DTGVSQNPRHKITKRGQNVTFRCDPISEHNRLYWYRQTLGQGPEFLTYFQNEAQLEKSRLLSDRFSAERPKGSFSTLEIQRTEQGDSAMYLCASSYGTDDGYTFGSGTRLTVV.

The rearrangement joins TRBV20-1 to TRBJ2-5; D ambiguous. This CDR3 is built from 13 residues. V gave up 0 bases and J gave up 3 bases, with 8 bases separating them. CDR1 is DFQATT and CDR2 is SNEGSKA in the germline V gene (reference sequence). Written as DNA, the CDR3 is TGCAGTGCTAGAGATCCGGCGAAAGAGACCCAGTACTTC. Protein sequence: CSARDPAKETQYF.

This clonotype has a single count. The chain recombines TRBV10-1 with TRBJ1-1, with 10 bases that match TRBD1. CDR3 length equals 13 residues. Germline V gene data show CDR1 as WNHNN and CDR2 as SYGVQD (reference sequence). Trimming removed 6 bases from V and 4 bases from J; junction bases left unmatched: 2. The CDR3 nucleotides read TGCGCCAGCAGAGGACAGGGGGTCACTGAAGCTTTCTTT. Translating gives CASRGQGVTEAFF.

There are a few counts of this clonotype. In DNA, the CDR3 is TGTGCCAGCAACCGTGTAGGCGGAGGCTCCTATAATTCACCCCTCCACTTT. Residues: CASNRVGGGSYNSPLHF. The chain combines TRBV6-2 or TRBV6-3 with TRBJ1-6; D gene unclear. The V and J ends lost 7 bases and 0 bases respectively, with 16 bases between them. This CDR3 region has 17 residues. CDR1 is MNHEY and CDR2 is SVGEGT in the germline V gene.

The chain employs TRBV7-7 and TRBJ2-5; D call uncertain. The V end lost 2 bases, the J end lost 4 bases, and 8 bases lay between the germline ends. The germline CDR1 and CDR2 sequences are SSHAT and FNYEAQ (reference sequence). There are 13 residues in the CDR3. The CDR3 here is CASSLTVGETQYF. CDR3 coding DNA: TGTGCCAGCAGCTTAACAGTGGGAGAGACCCAGTACTTC.